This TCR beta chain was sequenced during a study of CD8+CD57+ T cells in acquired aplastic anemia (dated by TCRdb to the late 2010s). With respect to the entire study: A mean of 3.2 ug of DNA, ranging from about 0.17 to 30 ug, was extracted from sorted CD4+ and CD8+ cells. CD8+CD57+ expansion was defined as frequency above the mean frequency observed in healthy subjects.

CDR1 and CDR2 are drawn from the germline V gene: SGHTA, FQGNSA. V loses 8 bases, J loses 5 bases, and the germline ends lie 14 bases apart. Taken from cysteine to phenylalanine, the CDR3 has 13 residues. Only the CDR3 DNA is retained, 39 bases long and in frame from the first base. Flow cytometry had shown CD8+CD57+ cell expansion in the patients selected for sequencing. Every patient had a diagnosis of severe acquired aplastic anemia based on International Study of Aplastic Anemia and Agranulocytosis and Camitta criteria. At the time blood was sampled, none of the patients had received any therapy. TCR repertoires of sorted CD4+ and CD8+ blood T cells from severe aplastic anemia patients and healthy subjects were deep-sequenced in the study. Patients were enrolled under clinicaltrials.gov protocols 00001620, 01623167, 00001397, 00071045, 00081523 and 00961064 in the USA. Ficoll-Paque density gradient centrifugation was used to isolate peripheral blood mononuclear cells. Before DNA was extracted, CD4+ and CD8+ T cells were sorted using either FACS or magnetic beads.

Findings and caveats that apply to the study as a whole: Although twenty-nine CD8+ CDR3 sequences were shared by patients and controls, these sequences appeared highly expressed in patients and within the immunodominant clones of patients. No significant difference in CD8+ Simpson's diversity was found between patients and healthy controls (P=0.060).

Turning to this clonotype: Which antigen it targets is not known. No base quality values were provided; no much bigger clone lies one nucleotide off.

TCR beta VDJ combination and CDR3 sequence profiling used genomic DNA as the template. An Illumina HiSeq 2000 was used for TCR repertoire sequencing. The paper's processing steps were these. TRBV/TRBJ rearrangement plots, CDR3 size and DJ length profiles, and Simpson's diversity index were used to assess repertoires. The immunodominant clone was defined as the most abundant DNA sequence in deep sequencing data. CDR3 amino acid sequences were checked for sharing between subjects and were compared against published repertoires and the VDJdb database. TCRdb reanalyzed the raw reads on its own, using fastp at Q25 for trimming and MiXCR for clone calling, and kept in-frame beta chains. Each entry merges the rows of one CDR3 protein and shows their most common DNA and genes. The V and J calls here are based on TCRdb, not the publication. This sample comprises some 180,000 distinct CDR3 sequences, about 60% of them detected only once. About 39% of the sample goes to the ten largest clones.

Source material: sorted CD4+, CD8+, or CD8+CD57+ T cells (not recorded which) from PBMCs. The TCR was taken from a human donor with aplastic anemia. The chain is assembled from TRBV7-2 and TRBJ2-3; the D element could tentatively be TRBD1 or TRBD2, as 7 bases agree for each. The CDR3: CASQGGGGDTQYF. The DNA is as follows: TGTGCCAGCCAGGGAGGGGGCGGAGATACGCAGTATTTT.